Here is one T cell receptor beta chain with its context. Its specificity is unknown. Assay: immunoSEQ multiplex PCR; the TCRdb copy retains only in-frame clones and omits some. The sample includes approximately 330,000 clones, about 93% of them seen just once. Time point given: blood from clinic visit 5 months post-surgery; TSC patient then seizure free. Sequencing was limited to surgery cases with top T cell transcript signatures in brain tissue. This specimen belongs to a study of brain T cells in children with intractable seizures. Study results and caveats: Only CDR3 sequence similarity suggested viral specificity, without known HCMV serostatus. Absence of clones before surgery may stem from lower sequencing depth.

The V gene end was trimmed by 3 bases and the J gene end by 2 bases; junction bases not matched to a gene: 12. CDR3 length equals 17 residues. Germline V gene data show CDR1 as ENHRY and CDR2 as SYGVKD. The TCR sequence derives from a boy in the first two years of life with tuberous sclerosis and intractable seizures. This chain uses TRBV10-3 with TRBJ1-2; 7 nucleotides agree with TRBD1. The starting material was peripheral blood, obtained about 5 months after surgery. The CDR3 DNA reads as TGTGCCATCAGTGAAGAACAGGGGCAAGGCTGGAACTATGGCTACACCTTC. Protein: CAISEEQGQGWNYGYTF.